This TCR beta chain was found in a study of blood T cell repertoires in COVID-19. Turning to the study itself: Donors in the United States, Italy and Spain gave samples during acute or convalescent COVID-19.

Participant-reported clinical history was the basis for cohort assignment. Authors' data handling: Estimation of nucleated cell counts was performed using reference gene primer amplification. Assay used: immunoSEQ multiplex PCR; TCRdb lists only in-frame clones, some missing. Clone size and V and J calls were adopted from that table, with D and trimming inferred from the DNA. The sample lists approximately 490,000 clones, approximately 90% seen once, with roughly 0.72% in the top ten. The CDR3 is made up of 16 amino acids. V was trimmed by 1 base and J by 0 bases, leaving 7 bases between them. Germline V CDR1 and CDR2: SGHAT, FQNNGV.

The source material was PBMCs or T cells enriched from blood (not recorded which). The chain uses TRBV11-2 and TRBJ1-6; D gene uncertain. The source of this sequence is a woman aged 18-29 years who had recovered from COVID-19. The CDR3 nucleotides read TGTGCCAGCAGCTTAGGGGCGAGCTCCTATAATTCACCCCTCCACTTT. Its translation: CASSLGASSYNSPLHF.